The 7 T cell receptor beta chains presented below share a single source sample, sequenced in a study of cytomegalovirus exposure and HLA in healthy donors. 13 Jbeta primers and 60 Vbeta primers were used for the PCR. TCRdb's table, derived via immunoSEQ multiplex PCR, lists solely in-frame clones and lacks some. This sample has about 94,000 clones, with around 82% found just once. The sequenced material came from PBMCs. These receptors originate from a woman aged 55-70 years in good health and CMV-seronegative.

The chain has TRBV6-5 and TRBJ1-2; maybe TRBD1 (6 bases). This CDR3 region has 14 residues. Between the trimmed V and J ends, which lost 2 bases and 2 bases, there was a span of 9 bases. CDR1 is MNHEY and CDR2 is SVGAGI in the germline V gene. The CDR3 protein is CASSYGTPNYGYTF. The CDR3, as DNA: TGTGCCAGCAGTTACGGGACACCAAACTATGGCTACACCTTC.

The rearrangement uses TRBV29-1 and TRBJ2-3, with 9 bases that match TRBD2. This CDR3 has 17 residues. J was trimmed by 2 bases and V by 4 bases; bases with no gene match: 13. The germline CDR1 and CDR2 sequences are SQVTM and ANQGSEA. Here the CDR3 reads CSVAASGVMEYTDTQYF. The DNA of the CDR3 is TGCAGCGTTGCGGCTAGCGGGGTCATGGAGTACACAGATACGCAGTATTTT.

V and J are TRBV28 and TRBJ2-1; 7 nucleotides align to TRBD2. Germline CDR1 is MDHEN and CDR2 is SYDVKM. CDR3 length: 15 residues. J gave up 5 bases and V 10 bases, and 14 bases lay outside the gene matches. The CDR3 is CATSPSGHLNNEQFF. In DNA form, the CDR3 reads TGTGCCACTTCCCCTAGCGGCCACTTGAACAATGAGCAGTTCTTC.

This chain connects TRBV2 to TRBJ2-3, with D perhaps matching TRBD2 (6 bases). CDR3 length: 14 residues. The germline V gene encodes CDR1 SNHLY and CDR2 FYNNEI. V was pared by 10 bases and J by 2 bases, with 16 bases between. In nucleotides, the CDR3 is TGTGCCACCATCCGGGACTTTAACACAGATACGCAGTATTTT. Translation: CATIRDFNTDTQYF. Looking up the rest from reference TRBV2 and TRBJ2-3 gives the full variable domain: EPEVTQTPSHQVTQMGQEVILRCVPISNHLYFYWYRQILGQKVEFLVSFYNNEISEKSEIFDDQFSVERPDGSNFTLKIRSTKLEDSAMYFCATIRDFNTDTQYFGPGTRLTVL.

The chain recombines TRBV4-3 with TRBJ2-4; the D gene is possibly TRBD1 (6 bases). CDR1 is LGHNA, CDR2 YSLEER, per germline. The CDR3 runs to 16 residues. The germline V and J ends were trimmed by 4 bases and 8 bases, with 21 bases remaining between them. DNA for the CDR3: TGCGCCAGCAGCCCGTCCGTAGGGGGATTTGTAGACATTCAGTACTTC. Protein product: CASSPSVGGFVDIQYF.

The CDR3 DNA reads TGTGCCAGCAGTCGACAGGGAGATGAAAAACTGTTTTTT. The encoded protein is CASSRQGDEKLFF. This sequence joins TRBV27 and TRBJ1-4; the match to TRBD1 covers 7 bases. The CDR3 is 13 amino acids. V lost 5 bases, J lost 6 bases, and 3 bases stayed unmatched. Germline CDR1 MNHEY, CDR2 SMNVEV (reference sequence).

The chain recombines TRBV7-9 with TRBJ2-2; unclear D gene. CDR1 SEHNR and CDR2 FQNEAQ come from the germline V gene (reference sequence). The CDR3 has 12 amino acids. The V gene lost 8 bases and the J gene lost 1 base, with 5 bases spanning the gap. CDR3 in amino acids: CASSLNTGELFF. Written as DNA, the CDR3 is TGTGCCAGCTCCCTGAACACCGGGGAGCTGTTTTTT. The full variable domain, its missing parts supplied by reference TRBV7-9 and TRBJ2-2, is DTGVSQNPRHKITKRGQNVTFRCDPISEHNRLYWYRQTLGQGPEFLTYFQNEAQLEKSRLLSDRFSAERPKGSFSTLEIQRTEQGDSAMYLCASSLNTGELFFGEGSRLTVL.